The source of this T cell receptor beta chain is a study of T cell responses to AZD1222 COVID-19 vaccine. Profiling relied on immunoSEQ multiplex PCR, and the TCRdb table lists in-frame clones only, not all of them. The table lists approximately 120,000 clones, around 92% of them singletons. From germline, CDR1 is SGHRS and CDR2 YFSETQ. The junction had 11 bases not matched to a gene; V was cut back by 4 bases and J by 0 bases. This CDR3 is 17 amino acids long. Sequenced here: peripheral blood, sampled on day 0 of AZD1222 vaccination. This receptor was identified in an adult in good health. The J gene is TRBJ2-3, the V gene TRBV5-1; TRBD1 aligns across 7 bases. The CDR3 spells CASSKGPGQSSTDTQYF. CDR3 bases: TGCGCCAGCAGCAAAGGACCGGGACAGTCTAGCACAGATACGCAGTATTTT.